What follows describes a single TCR beta chain. Its cognate antigen is unknown. One tube held mixed TRB-A and TRB-B primer pools for touch-down PCR. TCRdb re-analyzed the multiplex PCR reads; it lists each CDR3 protein once, without DNA. The sample data list about 8,100 distinct CDR3 sequences. The entry originates in a study of T cell clusters in autoimmune cytopenias. Study conclusions and caveats: No experiment has yet validated the function of the T cell clusters defined in silico. The cluster-lack signature was not seen for secondary cytopenia versus chronic lymphocytic leukemia. TRB repertoire shifts in secondary cytopenia and chronic lymphocytic leukemia mostly reflected lymphoma, not autoimmunity. Primary autoimmune cytopenia patients seemingly lacked the physiological T cell clusters found in healthy donors.

Some 38,000 genome equivalents of blood DNA were amplified for TRB. CDR1 MNHEY and CDR2 SMNVEV come from the germline V gene (reference sequence). The CDR3 loop spans 13 amino acids. The clonotype originates from a human donor with an autoimmune cytopenia or autoimmune hepatitis (not recorded which). The source material was peripheral blood. The chain employs TRBV27 and TRBJ1-5. The CDR3 loop is CASSGDSNQPQHF.